This T cell receptor (beta chain) was documented in a study of Graves' ophthalmopathy and Graves' hyperthyroidism. This clonotype came up a few times. Germline assignment: CDR1 SGDLS and CDR2 YYNGEE. The CDR3 has 16 residues. After removal of 7 bases from V and 0 bases from J, the junction contained 8 bases not matched to a gene. Investigators amplified TCR beta CDR3 regions from RNA transcripts. HTBI primers were used in a first-round RT-PCR, which preceded a second-round multiplex PCR. Each CDR3 protein is one row after TCRdb ran MiXCR on the multiplex PCR reads. The data hold 560,000 or so distinct CDR3 sequences, with 35% to 40% observed a single time.

The source of this sequence is an adult man with Graves' hyperthyroidism. The sequenced material came from peripheral blood or thyroid tissue (not recorded which). The chain has TRBV9 and TRBJ2-2; 8 bases match TRBD1. CDR3 in DNA: TGTGCCAGCTCCCCCCGGGACAGGACGAACACCGGGGAGCTGTTTTTT. Translating it yields CASSPRDRTNTGELFF.